This record looks at one T cell receptor beta chain sequence and its context. Its specificity is not known. The record originates from a study of T cells expressing NK-cell markers. Study summary: Beta-chain profiling covered CD3+CD56+NKG2C+, CD3+CD56+NKG2C- and CD3+CD56-NKG2C+ sorted subsets.

Production of TCR beta cDNA relied on 5'RACE template switching with UMIs. TCRdb processed the 5' RACE reads again and assigns one entry to each CDR3 protein, with no DNA. This repertoire includes 150,000 to 180,000 distinct CDR3 sequences. Study outcomes and limitations: Four of the donors also had these clonotypes leading their CD3+CD56-NKG2C+ fraction.

The CDR3 runs to 12 residues. Sequenced input: blood T cells: a sorted CD56 or NKG2C T cell subset, CD4+ or CD8+ T cells, or bulk PBMC T cells (not recorded which). The clonotype comes from a woman between 45 and 60 years old in good health. V gene TRBV12-3 or TRBV12-4 combines with J gene TRBJ1-1. CDR3 protein: CASSPGRTEAFF.